The T cell receptor beta chain under discussion was sequenced for a study of response to subunit inactivated influenza vaccine. This clonotype turned up a few times. Its cognate antigen is unknown. MiXCR, run by TCRdb on the RT-PCR reads, gives a single entry per CDR3 protein. The table lists 300,000 to 350,000 distinct CDR3 sequences, roughly 20% of them singletons. Whole-study results and caveats: It was the authors' suggestion that each seasonal influenza vaccination recruits few new T cells.

The CDR3 consists of 12 residues. Germline CDR1 reads SQVTM; CDR2 reads ANQGSEA. Trimming stripped 5 bases from V and 8 bases from J, with 13 bases between. This receptor was taken from a man between 45 and 75 years old who received an inactivated influenza vaccine. The V gene is TRBV29-1, the J gene TRBJ1-5, with D maybe TRBD1 (5 bases). Here the sequenced sample was PBMCs from blood, taken approximately 20 months after vaccination. The CDR3 region has the DNA TGCAGCGTTAGGGACGGCCGGGAGCCCCAGCATTTT. Its protein product is CSVRDGREPQHF.